The 25 T cell receptor beta chains below all came from one sample that was sequenced in a study of T cells in Graves' hyperthyroidism and ophthalmopathy. The source material, RNA transcripts, was used to amplify TCR beta CDR3 regions. The HTBI set primed first-round TCR CDR3 RT-PCR. TCRdb re-called the multiplex PCR reads with MiXCR, one entry per CDR3 protein. The repertoire includes more than 500,000 distinct CDR3 sequences, around 13% of them detected once, and approximately 13% sits in the top ten. Sequenced: blood. These receptors were obtained from a woman in her thirties or forties with Graves' hyperthyroidism.

This clonotype was seen many times. The rearrangement links TRBV5-1 to TRBJ2-1; 10 nucleotides line up with TRBD2. Germline V gives CDR1 SGHRS, CDR2 YFSETQ. V lost 6 bases and J lost 4; bases outside the gene matches: 4. CDR3 length equals 14 residues. The CDR3 DNA reads as TGCGCCAGCAAGGGTAGCGGGAGGTACAATGAGCAGTTCTTC. Protein product: CASKGSGRYNEQFF. The full variable domain, in which reference TRBV5-1 and TRBJ2-1 provide the parts outside the CDR3, is KAGVTQTPRYLIKTRGQQVTLSCSPISGHRSVSWYQQTPGQGLQFLFEYFSETQRNKGNFPGRFSGRQFSNSRSEMNVSTLELGDSALYLCASKGSGRYNEQFFGPGTRLTVL.

DNA for the CDR3: TGCAGTGCTAGAGTCCCTGGACAGGTTAATCAGCCCCAGCATTTT. Amino acid sequence: CSARVPGQVNQPQHF. This rearrangement joins TRBV20-1 to TRBJ1-5, with 7 bases that match TRBD1. Germline values: CDR1 DFQATT, CDR2 SNEGSKA (reference sequence). V dropped 1 base and J dropped 4; count of bases not matched to a gene: 7. This CDR3 spans 15 amino acids.

A remark on this clonotype: This may be a read error, as it is one base from a much larger clone. This chain connects TRBV5-8 to TRBJ2-2; D not certain. The CDR3 contains 15 residues. Germline assignment: CDR1 SGHTS and CDR2 YDEGEE. V gave up 6 bases and J gave up 0 bases, with 12 bases separating them. CDR3 nucleotides: TGTGCCAGCAACGCAGGTCAGACGAACACCGGGGAGCTGTTTTTT. Translated, it gives CASNAGQTNTGELFF.

This clonotype was detected many times. This sequence joins TRBV28 and TRBJ2-2, with 9 bases aligning to TRBD1. The CDR3 sequence is 16 residues long. J was trimmed by 6 bases and V by 7 bases; bases with no gene match: 12. Germline V lookup: CDR1 MDHEN, CDR2 SYDVKM. In DNA form, the CDR3 reads TGTGCCAGCACCAGAGTCGGGACAGGGTTCGCCGGGGAGCTGTTTTTT. It is translated as CASTRVGTGFAGELFF.

In this sample, this clonotype turned up many times. The V call is TRBV12-3 or TRBV12-4, the J call TRBJ2-3; no clear D. The ends were cut back, 0 bases at V and 4 bases at J, with 8 bases in the middle. The CDR3 runs to 14 residues. The CDR3 DNA is TGTGCCAGCAGTTTAGCGTTCGGTGCAGATACGCAGTATTTT. Encoded protein: CASSLAFGADTQYF.

This clonotype occurred many times. V and J are TRBV11-2 and TRBJ1-5; 8 nucleotides align to TRBD1. The V gene end was trimmed by 4 bases and the J gene end by 3 bases; junction bases not matched to a gene: 5. CDR1 is SGHAT, CDR2 FQNNGV, per germline. This CDR3 comprises 15 residues. CDR3 bases: TGTGCCAGCAGCTCGACAGGGGCGAACAATCAGCCCCAGCATTTT. Protein: CASSSTGANNQPQHF.

This clonotype occurred many times. This chain links TRBV20-1 with TRBJ2-3; 13 bases are a match to TRBD2. This CDR3 region has 14 residues. J gave up 4 bases and V 6 bases, and 4 bases lay outside the gene matches. Per germline, CDR1 DFQATT and CDR2 SNEGSKA (reference sequence). In DNA, the CDR3 is TGCAGTGCGGAGACTAGCGGGAGGCCAGATACGCAGTATTTT. It encodes CSAETSGRPDTQYF.

In its sample, this clonotype was seen many times. This chain connects TRBV7-3 to TRBJ2-1; 10 bases are shared with TRBD2. The CDR3 is 16 residues long. Germline V gene lookup returns CDR1 SGHTA and CDR2 FQGTGA. Trimming removed 5 bases from V and 6 bases from J; junction bases left unmatched: 10. The CDR3 coding sequence is TGTGCCAGCAGCATTTCACAAGCGGGAGGGAGCAATGAGCAGTTCTTC. Translating it yields CASSISQAGGSNEQFF.

Only a few counts were recorded for this clonotype. DNA for the CDR3: TGTGCCAGCAGCGTATCAGGACAGGGAGACACCGGGGAGCTGTTTTTT. Protein product: CASSVSGQGDTGELFF. The chain employs TRBV9 and TRBJ2-2; the match to TRBD1 covers 8 bases. Trimming removed 1 base from V and 3 bases from J; junction bases left unmatched: 5. This CDR3 has 16 residues. In germline, CDR1 is SGDLS, CDR2 YYNGEE. The full variable domain, with the rest looked up from reference TRBV9 and TRBJ2-2, is DSGVTQTPKHLITATGQRVTLRCSPRSGDLSVYWYQQSLDQGLQFLIQYYNGEERAKGNILERFSAQQFPDLHSELNLSSLELGDSALYFCASSVSGQGDTGELFFGEGSRLTVL.

This clonotype came up many times. The rearrangement joins TRBV3-1 to TRBJ2-7; D may be TRBD1 or TRBD2 (7 bases each). The germline CDR1 and CDR2 sequences are LGHDT and YNNKEL (reference sequence). This CDR3 spans 15 amino acids. Trimming pared 0 bases from V and 4 bases from J, leaving 13 bases between. The CDR3 reads CASSQDPGGGYEQYF. The CDR3 DNA follows: TGTGCCAGCAGCCAAGATCCAGGGGGAGGGTACGAGCAGTACTTC.

CDR3 bases: TGTGCCAGCAGTTGGGCGGGGGGGGGCTACACCTTC. Its protein product is CASSWAGGGYTF. The chain combines TRBV2 with TRBJ1-2; maybe TRBD1 (5 bases). Germline values: CDR1 SNHLY, CDR2 FYNNEI. With 5 bases removed from V and 8 bases from J, the gap between germline ends came to 12 bases. The CDR3 length is 12 residues.

The table lists this clonotype with many counts. This rearrangement joins TRBV28 to TRBJ2-7; D remains unclear. The CDR3 spans 14 residues. The V end was cut by 6 bases, the J end by 2 bases, with 14 bases between. Germline CDR1 reads MDHEN; CDR2 reads SYDVKM. CDR3 amino acids: CASSTLLGTYEQYF. The CDR3 nucleotides are TGTGCCAGCAGCACCCTCCTAGGGACCTACGAGCAGTACTTC.

This clonotype was detected a few times. The genes are TRBV28 and TRBJ1-2; D ambiguous. Germline assignment: CDR1 MDHEN and CDR2 SYDVKM. This CDR3 has 15 amino acids. V was shortened by 3 bases and J by 2 bases, with 13 bases between the two germline ends. CDR3 amino acids: CASSLVDGENYGYTF. CDR3 coding DNA: TGTGCCAGCAGTTTGGTGGACGGGGAGAACTATGGCTACACCTTC.

The CDR3 here is CAWSLEAGAYNEQFF. CDR3 coding DNA: TGTGCCTGGAGTTTGGAAGCGGGAGCCTACAATGAGCAGTTCTTC. The chain has TRBV30 and TRBJ2-1, with 8 positions matching TRBD2. J was trimmed by 2 bases and V by 2 bases; bases with no gene match: 5. Germline V CDR1 and CDR2: GTSNPN, SVGIG (reference sequence). This CDR3 is 15 amino acids long.

This clonotype was found a few times. This sequence joins TRBV11-2 and TRBJ2-4; 9 bases are a match to TRBD2. The germline CDR1 and CDR2 sequences are SGHAT and FQNNGV. This CDR3 comprises 18 residues. J lost 2 bases, V lost 5 bases, and 13 bases had no gene match. The CDR3 spells CASSPRTELAGSKNIQYF. The CDR3 DNA is TGTGCCAGCAGCCCACGAACGGAGCTAGCGGGATCCAAAAACATTCAGTACTTC.

This clonotype was counted at least ten times. The chain combines TRBV24-1 with TRBJ1-1; D remains unclear. Trimming cost V 2 bases and J 1 base, with 10 bases left between them. Germline V gene lookup returns CDR1 KGHDR and CDR2 SFDVKD. This CDR3 spans 15 amino acids. This CDR3 is CATSDSTSGNTEAFF. The CDR3, as DNA: TGTGCCACCAGTGATTCGACCTCCGGGAACACTGAAGCTTTCTTT.

This clonotype appeared many times. The rearrangement links TRBV7-9 to TRBJ2-3; TRBD2 matches at 7 bases. Trimming took 3 bases from V and 3 from J; bases not matched to a gene: 12. CDR3 length: 17 residues. The germline V gene has CDR1 SEHNR and CDR2 FQNEAQ (reference sequence). The CDR3 reads CASSFSLRGGPTDTQYF. The CDR3 DNA reads TGTGCCAGCAGCTTTTCCTTGAGGGGAGGGCCGACAGATACGCAGTATTTT.

This clonotype was picked up many times. The rearrangement joins TRBV11-3 to TRBJ1-4; D is possibly TRBD1 (5 bases). Trimming stripped 5 bases from V and 12 bases from J, with 16 bases between. CDR1 and CDR2 from the germline V gene are SGHNT and YENEEA. This CDR3 is built from 13 residues. The CDR3 DNA reads as TGTGCCAGCAGCCCTGGGGTGACAGATCAACTGTTTTTT. Its protein is CASSPGVTDQLFF.

V gene TRBV5-1 combines with J gene TRBJ2-1; TRBD2 matches 8 bases. V dropped 5 bases and J dropped 10; count of bases not matched to a gene: 8. CDR3 size: 13 residues. CDR1 is SGHRS and CDR2 is YFSETQ in the germline V gene. In DNA, the CDR3 is TGCGCCAGCAGGGAACTAGCGGACCCAGAGCAGTTCTTC. It translates to CASRELADPEQFF.

This clonotype was seen many times. The chain joins TRBV20-1 to TRBJ1-2; D gene unclear. The CDR3 is 10 amino acids. CDR1 is DFQATT and CDR2 is SNEGSKA in the germline V gene (reference sequence). V was cut by 5 bases and J by 8 bases, with 9 bases left in between. CDR3 coding DNA: TGCAGTGCTTCAGAGCCGGGCTACACCTTC. It translates to CSASEPGYTF.

This sequence joins TRBV11-1 and TRBJ1-1; D gene uncertain. The length of the CDR3 is 14 residues. V was shortened by 2 bases and J by 1 base, with 8 bases between the two germline ends. In germline, CDR1 is SGHAT, CDR2 FQDESV (reference sequence). CDR3 sequence reads: CASSLSPRNTEAFF. The CDR3 DNA follows: TGTGCCAGCAGCTTAAGCCCGCGGAACACTGAAGCTTTCTTT.

This clonotype appeared many times. This sequence joins TRBV7-2 and TRBJ2-3, with TRBD2 identical over 13 bases. Germline V gene data show CDR1 as SGHTA and CDR2 as FQGNSA. V shed 6 bases and J 2 bases; nucleotides not matched to a gene: 14. This CDR3 is 19 amino acids long. CDR3: CASSPLEGLAGSNTDTQYF. CDR3 in DNA: TGTGCCAGCAGTCCCCTAGAGGGACTAGCGGGGAGCAACACAGATACGCAGTATTTT.

This clonotype was observed at least ten times. The chain uses TRBV24-1 and TRBJ1-1; no reliable D call. This CDR3 is 13 amino acids long. V shed 4 bases and J shed 1 base, with 6 bases lying between them. Germline CDR1 and CDR2: KGHDR and SFDVKD. The CDR3 nucleotides read TGTGCCACCAGTGAGCCCGGGAACACTGAAGCTTTCTTT. Its translation is CATSEPGNTEAFF.

This clonotype showed up many times. This chain joins TRBV19 and TRBJ2-7; D unresolved. The CDR3 extends over 14 amino acids. V was trimmed by 3 bases and J by 3 bases, leaving 12 bases between them. Germline V gene lookup returns CDR1 LNHDA and CDR2 SQIVND (reference sequence). CDR3 amino acids: CASSIQKGLYEQYF. CDR3 nucleotide sequence: TGTGCCAGTAGTATCCAAAAGGGTCTCTACGAGCAGTACTTC.

A few counts support this clonotype. Being one base from a much bigger clone, this may be a read error. The genes are TRBV5-1 and TRBJ2-7; D may match TRBD1 or TRBD2 (6 bases each). The CDR3 loop spans 15 amino acids. Germline values: CDR1 SGHRS, CDR2 YFSETQ. Between the trimmed V and J ends, which lost 0 bases and 5 bases, there was a span of 15 bases. CDR3 residues: CASSLDRGELHEQYF. CDR3 sequence (DNA): TGCGCCAGCAGCTTGGATAGGGGGGAGCTCCACGAGCAGTACTTC.